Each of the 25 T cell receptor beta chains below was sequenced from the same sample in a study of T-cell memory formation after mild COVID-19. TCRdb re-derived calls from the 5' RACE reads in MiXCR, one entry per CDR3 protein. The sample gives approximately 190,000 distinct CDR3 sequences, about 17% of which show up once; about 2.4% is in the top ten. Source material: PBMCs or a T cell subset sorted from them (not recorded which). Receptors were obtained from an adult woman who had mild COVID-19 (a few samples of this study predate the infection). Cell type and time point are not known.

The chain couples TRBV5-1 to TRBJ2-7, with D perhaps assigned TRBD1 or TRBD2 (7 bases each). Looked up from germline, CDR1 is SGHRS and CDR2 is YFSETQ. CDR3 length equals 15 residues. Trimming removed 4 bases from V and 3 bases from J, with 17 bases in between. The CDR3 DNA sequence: TGCGCCAGCAGCCGGGGGGAGGGGGCGAACTACGAGCAGTACTTC. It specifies CASSRGEGANYEQYF.

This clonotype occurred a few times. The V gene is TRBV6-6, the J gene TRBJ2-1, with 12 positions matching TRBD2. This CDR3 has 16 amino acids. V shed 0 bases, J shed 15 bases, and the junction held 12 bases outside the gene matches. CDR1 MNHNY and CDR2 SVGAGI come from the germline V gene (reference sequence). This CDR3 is CASSYSPSGRAESWFF. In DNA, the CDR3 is TGTGCCAGCAGTTACTCCCCTAGCGGGAGGGCCGAGAGTTGGTTCTTC.

CDR3 loop: CASKKHDNSPLHF. The CDR3 bases are TGTGCCAGCAAGAAACATGATAATTCACCCCTCCACTTT. The genes are TRBV9 and TRBJ1-6; D call uncertain. The CDR3 covers 13 residues. V lost 6 bases and J 5 bases, leaving 9 bases between the germline ends. Per the germline V gene, CDR1 is SGDLS and CDR2 is YYNGEE.

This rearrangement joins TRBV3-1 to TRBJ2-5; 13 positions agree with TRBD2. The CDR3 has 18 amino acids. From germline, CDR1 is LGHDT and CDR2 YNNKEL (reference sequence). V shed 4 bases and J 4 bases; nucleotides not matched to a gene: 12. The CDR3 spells CASSRSLLAGGLSETQYF. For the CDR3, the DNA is TGTGCCAGCAGCCGCTCACTACTAGCGGGGGGGCTGTCAGAGACCCAGTACTTC.

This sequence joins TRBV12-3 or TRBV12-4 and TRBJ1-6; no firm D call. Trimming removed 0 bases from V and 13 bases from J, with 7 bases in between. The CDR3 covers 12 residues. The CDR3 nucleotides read TGTGCCAGCAGTTTAGCCCTGATCCCCCTCCACTTT. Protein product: CASSLALIPLHF.

The CDR3 reads CASSLGGAGPQETQYF. The CDR3 region has the DNA TGTGCCAGCAGCTTAGGTGGGGCAGGGCCCCAAGAGACCCAGTACTTC. The chain uses TRBV11-2 and TRBJ2-5; possibly TRBD1 for D (5 bases). Looked up from germline, CDR1 is SGHAT and CDR2 is FQNNGV. V lost 1 base to trimming and J lost 1 base, with 13 bases between them. The CDR3 extends over 16 amino acids.

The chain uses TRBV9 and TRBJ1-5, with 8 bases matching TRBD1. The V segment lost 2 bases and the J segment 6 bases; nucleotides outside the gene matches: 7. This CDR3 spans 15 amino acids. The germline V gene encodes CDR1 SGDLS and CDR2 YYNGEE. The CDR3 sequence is CASSVGQGFSQPQHF. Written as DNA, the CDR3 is TGTGCCAGCAGCGTTGGACAGGGTTTCAGTCAGCCCCAGCATTTT.

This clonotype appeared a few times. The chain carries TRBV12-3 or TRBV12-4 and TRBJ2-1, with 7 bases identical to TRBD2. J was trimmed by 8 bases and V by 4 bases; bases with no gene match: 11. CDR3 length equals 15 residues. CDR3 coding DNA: TGTGCCAGCAGTTCGCGGACTAGTCGCGGAGATGAGCAGTTCTTC. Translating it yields CASSSRTSRGDEQFF.

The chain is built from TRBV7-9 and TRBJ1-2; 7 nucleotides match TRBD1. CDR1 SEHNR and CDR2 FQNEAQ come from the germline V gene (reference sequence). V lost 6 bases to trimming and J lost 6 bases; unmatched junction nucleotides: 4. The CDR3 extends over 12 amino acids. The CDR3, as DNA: TGTGCCAGCAGTCCCGACAGGGATGGCTACACCTTC. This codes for CASSPDRDGYTF.

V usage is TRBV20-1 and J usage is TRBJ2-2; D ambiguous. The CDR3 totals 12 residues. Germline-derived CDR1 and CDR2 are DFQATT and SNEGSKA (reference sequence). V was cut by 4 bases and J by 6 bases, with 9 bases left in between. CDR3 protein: CSAIFVSGELFF. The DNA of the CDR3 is TGCAGTGCTATCTTCGTATCCGGGGAGCTGTTTTTT.

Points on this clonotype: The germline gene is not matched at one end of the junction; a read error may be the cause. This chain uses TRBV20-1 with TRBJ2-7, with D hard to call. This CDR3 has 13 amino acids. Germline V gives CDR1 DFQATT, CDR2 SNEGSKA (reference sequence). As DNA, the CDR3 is TGCAGTGCTAGAGATAGTCTGGGCGGATCCCGTATATTC. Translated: CSARDSLGGSRIF.

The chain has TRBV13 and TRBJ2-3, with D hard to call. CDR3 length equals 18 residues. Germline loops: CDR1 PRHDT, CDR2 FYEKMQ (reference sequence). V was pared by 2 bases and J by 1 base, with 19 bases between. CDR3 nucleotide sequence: TGTGCCAGCAGCTTAAACCCACCGTGGGATTCGGGCACAGATACGCAGTATTTT. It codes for CASSLNPPWDSGTDTQYF. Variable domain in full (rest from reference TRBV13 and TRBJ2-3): AAGVIQSPRHLIKEKRETATLKCYPIPRHDTVYWYQQGPGQDPQFLISFYEKMQSDKGSIPDRFSAQQFSDYHSELNMSSLELGDSALYFCASSLNPPWDSGTDTQYFGPGTRLTVL.

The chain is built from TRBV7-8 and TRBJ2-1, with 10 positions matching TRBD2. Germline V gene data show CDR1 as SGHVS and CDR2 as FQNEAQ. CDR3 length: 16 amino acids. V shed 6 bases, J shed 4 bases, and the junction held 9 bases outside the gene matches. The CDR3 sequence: CASSHQGLAAYNEQFF. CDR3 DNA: TGTGCCAGCAGTCACCAAGGACTAGCGGCTTACAATGAGCAGTTCTTC.

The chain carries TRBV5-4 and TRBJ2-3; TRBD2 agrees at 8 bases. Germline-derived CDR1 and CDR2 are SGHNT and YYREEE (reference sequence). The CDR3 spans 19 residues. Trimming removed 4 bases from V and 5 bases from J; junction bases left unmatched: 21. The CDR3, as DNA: TGTGCCAGCAGCGCTCTCCCCCGGCGGAGTAGCGGGAAGCAAGATACGCAGTATTTT. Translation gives CASSALPRRSSGKQDTQYF.

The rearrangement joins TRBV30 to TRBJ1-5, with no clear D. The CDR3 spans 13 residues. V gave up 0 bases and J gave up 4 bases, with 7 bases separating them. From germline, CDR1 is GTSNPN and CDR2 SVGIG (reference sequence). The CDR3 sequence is CAWSVGYNQPQHF. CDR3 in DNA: TGTGCCTGGAGTGTGGGGTATAATCAGCCCCAGCATTTT. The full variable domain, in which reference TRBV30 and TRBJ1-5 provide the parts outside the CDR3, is SQTIHQWPATLVQPVGSPLSLECTVEGTSNPNLYWYRQAAGRGLQLLFYSVGIGQISSEVPQNLSASRPQDRQFILSSKKLLLSDSGFYLCAWSVGYNQPQHFGDGTRLSIL.

CDR3 protein: CAWSTVNEQFF. CDR3 coding DNA: TGTGCCTGGAGTACAGTTAATGAGCAGTTCTTC. The chain recombines TRBV30 with TRBJ2-1; no reliable D call. Germline V gene lookup returns CDR1 GTSNPN and CDR2 SVGIG (reference sequence). There are 11 residues in the CDR3. V lost 2 bases and J lost 7, with 6 bases in between.

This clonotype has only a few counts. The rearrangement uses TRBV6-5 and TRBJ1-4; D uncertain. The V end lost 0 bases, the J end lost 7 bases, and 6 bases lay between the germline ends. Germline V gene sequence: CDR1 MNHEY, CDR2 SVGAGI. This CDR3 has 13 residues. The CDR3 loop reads CASSYSQAEKLFF. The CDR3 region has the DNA TGTGCCAGCAGTTACTCGCAGGCTGAAAAACTGTTTTTT.

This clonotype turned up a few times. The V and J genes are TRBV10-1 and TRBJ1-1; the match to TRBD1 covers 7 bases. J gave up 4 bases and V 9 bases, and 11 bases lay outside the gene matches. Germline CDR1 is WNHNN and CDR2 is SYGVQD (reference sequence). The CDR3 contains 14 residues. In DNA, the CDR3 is TGCGCCAGTTCGGGACAGCTAAACCGCACTGAAGCTTTCTTT. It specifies CASSGQLNRTEAFF.

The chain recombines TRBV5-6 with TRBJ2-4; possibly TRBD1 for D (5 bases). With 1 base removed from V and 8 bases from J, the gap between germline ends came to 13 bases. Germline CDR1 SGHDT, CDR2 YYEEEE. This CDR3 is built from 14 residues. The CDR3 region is CASSLRQGRDIQYF. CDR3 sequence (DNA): TGTGCCAGCAGCTTGAGGCAGGGTCGGGACATTCAGTACTTC.

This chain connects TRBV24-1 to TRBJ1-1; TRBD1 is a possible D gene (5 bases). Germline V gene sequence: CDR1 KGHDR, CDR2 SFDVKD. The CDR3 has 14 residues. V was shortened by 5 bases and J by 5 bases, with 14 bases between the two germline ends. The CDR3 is CATSASNRLTEAFF. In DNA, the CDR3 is TGTGCCACCAGTGCATCAAACAGGTTAACTGAAGCTTTCTTT.

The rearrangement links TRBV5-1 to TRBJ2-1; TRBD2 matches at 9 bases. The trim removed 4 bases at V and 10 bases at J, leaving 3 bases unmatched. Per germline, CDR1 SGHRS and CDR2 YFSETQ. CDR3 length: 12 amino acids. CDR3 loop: CASSGGLAEQFF. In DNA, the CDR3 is TGCGCCAGCAGCGGGGGACTAGCAGAGCAGTTCTTC.

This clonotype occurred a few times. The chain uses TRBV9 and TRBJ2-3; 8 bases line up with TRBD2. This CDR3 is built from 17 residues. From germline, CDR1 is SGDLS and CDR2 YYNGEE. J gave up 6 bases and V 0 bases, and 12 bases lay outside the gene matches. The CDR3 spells CASSVASRGDVWDTQYF. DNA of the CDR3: TGTGCCAGCAGCGTAGCTTCGCGGGGGGATGTTTGGGATACGCAGTATTTT.

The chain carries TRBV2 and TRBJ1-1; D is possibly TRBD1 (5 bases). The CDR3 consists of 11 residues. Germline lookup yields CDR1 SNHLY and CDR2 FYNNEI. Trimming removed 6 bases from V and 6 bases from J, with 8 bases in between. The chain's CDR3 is CASRGLAEAFF. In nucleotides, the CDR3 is TGTGCCAGCAGGGGACTTGCTGAAGCTTTCTTT.

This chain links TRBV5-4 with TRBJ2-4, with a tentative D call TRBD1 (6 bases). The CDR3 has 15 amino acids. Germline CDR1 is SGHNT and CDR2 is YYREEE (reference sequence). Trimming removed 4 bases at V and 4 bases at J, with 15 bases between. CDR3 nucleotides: TGTGCCAGCAGCCCCGAGGTGGGGGCTAAAAACATTCAGTACTTC. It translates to CASSPEVGAKNIQYF.

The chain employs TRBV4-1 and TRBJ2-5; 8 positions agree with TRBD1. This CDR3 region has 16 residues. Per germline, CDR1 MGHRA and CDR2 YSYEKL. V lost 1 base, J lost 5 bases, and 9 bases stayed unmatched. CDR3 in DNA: TGCGCCAGCAGCCAAGGTCCCAGGGGGCAGGGGGAGACCCAGTACTTC. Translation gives CASSQGPRGQGETQYF.